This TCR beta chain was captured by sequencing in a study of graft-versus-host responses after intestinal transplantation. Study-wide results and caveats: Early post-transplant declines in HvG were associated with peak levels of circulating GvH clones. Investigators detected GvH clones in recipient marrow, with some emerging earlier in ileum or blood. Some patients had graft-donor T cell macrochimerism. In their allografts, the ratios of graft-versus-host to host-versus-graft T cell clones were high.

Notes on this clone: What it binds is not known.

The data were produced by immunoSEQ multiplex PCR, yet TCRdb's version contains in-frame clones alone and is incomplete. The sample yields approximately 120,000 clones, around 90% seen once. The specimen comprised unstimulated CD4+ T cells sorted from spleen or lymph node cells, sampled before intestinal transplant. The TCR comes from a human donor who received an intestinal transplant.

The CDR3 here is CASRSTGELFF. CDR3 sequence (DNA): TGTGCCAGTAGGAGCACCGGGGAGCTGTTTTTT. The chain links TRBV19 to TRBJ2-2, with D uncertain. V was pared by 6 bases and J by 4 bases, with 3 bases between. The CDR3 contains 11 residues. Germline V gene lookup returns CDR1 LNHDA and CDR2 SQIVND (reference sequence).